Here is one TCR beta chain with its context. The antigen is not known. Alpha and beta constant-region primers primed reverse transcription of about 0.5 ug RNA. Using multiplexing indices, alpha and beta chain libraries were generated apart by chain-specific third strand synthesis. Using its own MiXCR run on the 5' RACE reads, TCRdb lists one record per CDR3 protein. The table lists more than 10,000 distinct CDR3 sequences, approximately 8% of them singletons. Per the germline V gene, CDR1 is MDHEN and CDR2 is SYDVKM. V lost 4 bases and J 5 bases, leaving 15 bases between the germline ends. This CDR3 has 14 amino acids. These data belong to a study of HIV-infected patients and healthy controls. Study-wide points: In healthy controls, MAIT alpha CDR3s were common; in HIV+ repertoires, severely depleted.

No cell fractionation was done, so the repertoire covers all unsorted peripheral blood T cells. Two fifths of the ten uninfected healthy control donors were sampled twice, roughly 12 weeks apart. The RNA source was a roughly 2.5 ml peripheral blood draw. Sequencing input: blood. The chain couples TRBV28 to TRBJ2-7; D may be TRBD2 (5 bases). The origin of this receptor is an adult in good health. The CDR3 sequence is CASSSEASENEQYF. CDR3 bases: TGTGCCAGCAGTTCGGAGGCCTCTGAAAACGAGCAGTACTTC.